These 25 T cell receptor beta chains originate from one sample sequenced in a study of identical twins. TCRdb called the 5' RACE reads again in MiXCR, with one record for every CDR3 protein. The sample has hundreds of thousands of distinct CDR3 sequences, 8.5% to 9.5% seen once; the top ten hold approximately 0.94%. These data also featured in a second study, about yellow fever vaccine responses in identical twins.

Sequencing was carried out using PBMCs. These receptors all come from a woman aged 18-29 years in good health.

This clonotype was seen at least ten times. The chain recombines TRBV11-2 with TRBJ2-3; the match to TRBD2 covers 9 bases. The V and J ends lost 5 bases and 3 bases, in that order; junction bases with no gene match: 6. This CDR3 spans 15 amino acids. CDR1 is SGHAT, CDR2 FQNNGV, per germline. CDR3 protein: CASSQLTSGTDTQYF. In DNA form, the CDR3 reads TGTGCCAGCAGCCAGTTGACTAGCGGAACAGATACGCAGTATTTT.

The CDR3 sequence: CASSPSGRNYGYTF. The DNA for the CDR3 is TGTGCCAGCAGCCCATCGGGACGGAACTATGGCTACACCTTC. The rearrangement joins TRBV2 to TRBJ1-2; TRBD1 is a possible D gene (5 bases). CDR1 is SNHLY and CDR2 is FYNNEI in the germline V gene. Trimming cost V 6 bases and J 2 bases, with 13 bases left between them. This CDR3 has 14 amino acids. The full variable domain, with the rest looked up from reference TRBV2 and TRBJ1-2, is EPEVTQTPSHQVTQMGQEVILRCVPISNHLYFYWYRQILGQKVEFLVSFYNNEISEKSEIFDDQFSVERPDGSNFTLKIRSTKLEDSAMYFCASSPSGRNYGYTFGSGTRLTVV.

This clonotype has a count of ten or more. The chain recombines TRBV5-1 with TRBJ2-7; D is perhaps TRBD1 (5 bases). This CDR3 spans 14 amino acids. CDR1 is SGHRS, CDR2 YFSETQ, per germline. The V gene lost 4 bases and the J gene lost 3 bases, with 14 bases spanning the gap. The CDR3 sequence: CASSPDISYYEQYF. The CDR3 coding sequence is TGCGCCAGCAGCCCGGACATCTCCTACTACGAGCAGTACTTC.

The DNA of the CDR3 is TGTGCCAGCAGTGAAGAGGGGGCGACGGAGCTGTTTTTT. The encoded protein is CASSEEGATELFF. The J gene is TRBJ2-2, the V gene TRBV2; 7 nucleotides match TRBD1. Trimming cost V 1 base and J 10 bases; bases outside gene matches: 3. Germline V gene lookup returns CDR1 SNHLY and CDR2 FYNNEI. This CDR3 region has 13 residues.

This clonotype was seen only a few times. The J gene is TRBJ2-3, the V gene TRBV7-3, with 11 bases identical to TRBD2. This CDR3 is built from 17 residues. J gave up 1 base and V 5 bases, and 8 bases lay outside the gene matches. The V gene's germline CDR1 is SGHTA and CDR2 FQGTGA. The CDR3 DNA is TGTGCCAGCAGCGCGGCTCTAGCGGGGGGCGGCACAGATACGCAGTATTTT. It encodes CASSAALAGGGTDTQYF.

This clonotype was found a few times. As DNA, the CDR3 is TGTGCCAGCAGCCCAAACGAGCGGGAGTCCCCCTACGAGCAGTACTTC. Residues: CASSPNERESPYEQYF. The chain carries TRBV6-1 and TRBJ2-7; 8 bases fit TRBD2. V lost 6 bases to trimming and J lost 2 bases; unmatched junction nucleotides: 12. Looked up from germline, CDR1 is MNHNS and CDR2 is SASEGT. The length of the CDR3 is 16 residues.

This clonotype has ten or more counts. V and J are TRBV20-1 and TRBJ2-7; 10 nucleotides match TRBD2. This CDR3 has 13 amino acids. In germline, CDR1 is DFQATT, CDR2 SNEGSKA (reference sequence). J was trimmed by 3 bases and V by 5 bases; bases with no gene match: 4. The CDR3: CSAGRTSGYEQYF. Written as DNA, the CDR3 is TGCAGTGCTGGAAGGACTAGCGGCTACGAGCAGTACTTC.

This clonotype was seen many times. This sequence joins TRBV10-3 and TRBJ2-3, with a possible D match to TRBD1 (5 bases). Germline loops: CDR1 ENHRY, CDR2 SYGVKD. The CDR3 has 16 residues. V was pared by 0 bases and J by 4 bases, with 14 bases between. CDR3 loop: CAISESGQGYSDTQYF. For the CDR3, the DNA is TGTGCCATCAGTGAGTCGGGCCAGGGTTATTCAGATACGCAGTATTTT.

V usage is TRBV5-1 and J usage is TRBJ2-7; 8 bases are a match to TRBD2. CDR1 and CDR2 (germline): SGHRS, YFSETQ. CDR3 length: 15 amino acids. V shed 2 bases, J shed 2 bases, and the junction held 6 bases outside the gene matches. The CDR3 loop reads CASSFSGKGPYEQYF. The CDR3 bases are TGCGCCAGCAGCTTTAGCGGGAAGGGGCCCTACGAGCAGTACTTC.

This clonotype was observed a few times. The V gene is TRBV20-1, the J gene TRBJ2-7; the match to TRBD1 covers 8 bases. Germline V gives CDR1 DFQATT, CDR2 SNEGSKA (reference sequence). The CDR3 covers 14 residues. With V trimmed by 0 bases and J by 6 bases, 7 bases remained unmatched. In DNA, the CDR3 is TGCAGTGCTAGAGAAGGGACAGGTCTCCTCGAGCAGTACTTC. Its protein product is CSAREGTGLLEQYF.

Many counts were recorded for this clonotype. The genes are TRBV7-2 and TRBJ2-3, with 8 positions matching TRBD2. This CDR3 comprises 14 residues. Trimming removed 3 bases from V and 4 bases from J; junction bases left unmatched: 3. CDR1 SGHTA and CDR2 FQGNSA come from the germline V gene. The CDR3 DNA reads as TGTGCCAGCAGCTTCGGGAGGGCCTCAGATACGCAGTATTTT. Protein sequence: CASSFGRASDTQYF.

In this sample, this clonotype turned up a few times. V usage is TRBV24-1 and J usage is TRBJ2-2; weak D call: TRBD1 (6 bases). Germline CDR1 KGHDR, CDR2 SFDVKD. This CDR3 contains 15 residues. Trimming took off 3 bases at V and 1 base at J, with 8 bases between the two ends. This CDR3 reads CATSDLQGNTGELFF. The CDR3 nucleotides are TGTGCCACCAGTGATCTACAGGGGAACACCGGGGAGCTGTTTTTT.

This rearrangement joins TRBV20-1 to TRBJ2-7; weak D call: TRBD2 (7 bases). The CDR3 length is 15 residues. Germline V gives CDR1 DFQATT, CDR2 SNEGSKA (reference sequence). The V end was cut by 3 bases, the J end by 5 bases, with 20 bases between. In DNA form, the CDR3 reads TGCAGTGCTAGGCCTAAGGCGGGGGCTTCCAACGAGCAGTACTTC. Translated, it gives CSARPKAGASNEQYF.

In its sample, this clonotype was seen a few times. The rearrangement joins TRBV25-1 to TRBJ2-2; TRBD2 is a possible D gene (6 bases). V gave up 4 bases and J gave up 1 base, with 16 bases separating them. CDR3 length: 17 amino acids. CDR1 is MGHDK and CDR2 is SYGVNS in the germline V gene. The CDR3 DNA reads as TGTGCCAGCAGTGCCTCGTTGGGGGGATTGAACACCGGGGAGCTGTTTTTT. Amino acid sequence: CASSASLGGLNTGELFF.

This clonotype came up many times. The rearrangement uses TRBV10-2 and TRBJ2-7; D gene ambiguous. Per the germline V gene, CDR1 is WSHSY and CDR2 is SAAADI. The CDR3 has 15 residues. The germline V and J ends were trimmed by 0 bases and 4 bases, with 13 bases remaining between them. The CDR3 DNA sequence: TGCGCCAGCAGTGAGTCGCCCCTATGGGGATACGAGCAGTACTTC. Its protein is CASSESPLWGYEQYF.

V usage is TRBV30 and J usage is TRBJ2-7; perhaps TRBD1 as D (6 bases). This CDR3 region has 15 residues. Trimming left V 3 bases short and J 2 bases short, with 17 bases between. Looked up from germline, CDR1 is GTSNPN and CDR2 is SVGIG (reference sequence). CDR3 in DNA: TGTGCCTGGAGCCCCCCGACAGGCGTCCCCTACGAGCAGTACTTC. Protein sequence: CAWSPPTGVPYEQYF.

V gene TRBV20-1 combines with J gene TRBJ2-1; 14 bases fit TRBD2. This CDR3 has 15 amino acids. In germline, CDR1 is DFQATT, CDR2 SNEGSKA (reference sequence). The V segment lost 5 bases and the J segment 9 bases; nucleotides outside the gene matches: 9. CDR3 DNA: TGCAGTGCTTCCTCCGGGACTAGCGGGAGTAGTGAGCAGTTCTTC. Translated, it gives CSASSGTSGSSEQFF.

This clonotype was detected ten times or more. This rearrangement joins TRBV7-2 to TRBJ2-1; D might be TRBD1 (6 bases). Germline V gene sequence: CDR1 SGHTA, CDR2 FQGNSA. V shed 2 bases and J shed 3 bases, with 8 bases lying between them. CDR3 length equals 14 residues. DNA for the CDR3: TGTGCCAGCAGCTTACGGGACAACTACAATGAGCAGTTCTTC. Amino acid sequence: CASSLRDNYNEQFF.

The chain is built from TRBV7-8 and TRBJ2-7, with D maybe TRBD1 (6 bases). V dropped 3 bases and J dropped 1 base, with 19 bases sitting between them. Per the germline V gene, CDR1 is SGHVS and CDR2 is FQNEAQ. The CDR3 contains 17 residues. CDR3 protein: CASSFQSLDRSSYEQYF. CDR3 nucleotides: TGTGCCAGCAGCTTCCAATCCCTCGACAGGAGTTCCTACGAGCAGTACTTC.

The CDR3 protein is CASSQQGVGYTF. DNA for the CDR3: TGTGCCAGCAGCCAACAGGGGGTTGGCTACACCTTC. The V call is TRBV13, the J call TRBJ1-2; 8 nucleotides match TRBD1. The germline gives CDR1 PRHDT, CDR2 FYEKMQ (reference sequence). V dropped 5 bases and J dropped 7; count of bases not matched to a gene: 3. CDR3 length: 12 residues.

The rearrangement uses TRBV4-3 and TRBJ2-7; no firm D call. V dropped 0 bases and J dropped 2 bases, with 14 bases sitting between them. The CDR3 has 16 amino acids. Germline assignment: CDR1 LGHNA and CDR2 YSLEER. CDR3 DNA: TGCGCCAGCAGCCAAGATCGCCAGCTCCAAGCCTACGAGCAGTACTTC. Amino acid sequence: CASSQDRQLQAYEQYF.

This clonotype was detected only a few times. The rearrangement joins TRBV7-9 to TRBJ2-7, with TRBD2 identical over 13 bases. The CDR3 has 16 residues. Germline V CDR1 and CDR2: SEHNR, FQNEAQ (reference sequence). V was pared by 1 base and J by 5 bases, with 5 bases of the junction left unmatched. The CDR3 bases are TGTGCCAGCAGCTTAGGCGCCGGACTAGCGGGAGACGAGCAGTACTTC. As protein: CASSLGAGLAGDEQYF.

This clonotype was seen many times. The rearrangement links TRBV28 to TRBJ2-7; D is undetermined. Germline lookup yields CDR1 MDHEN and CDR2 SYDVKM. The ends were cut back, 6 bases at V and 4 bases at J, with 7 bases in the middle. The CDR3 sequence is 11 residues long. The CDR3, as DNA: TGTGCCAGCAGCTTACTATACGAGCAGTACTTC. Translation gives CASSLLYEQYF.

This clonotype was counted only a few times. This sequence joins TRBV20-1 and TRBJ2-4, with a possible D match to TRBD1 (6 bases). CDR1 and CDR2 from the germline V gene are DFQATT and SNEGSKA (reference sequence). The V end lost 0 bases, the J end lost 4 bases, and 13 bases lay between the germline ends. This CDR3 has 15 residues. The CDR3 sequence: CSARDYRELKNIQYF. The CDR3 DNA sequence: TGCAGTGCTAGAGATTACAGGGAACTAAAAAACATTCAGTACTTC.

The J gene is TRBJ2-3, the V gene TRBV12-3 or TRBV12-4; 10 bases are a match to TRBD2. With V trimmed by 1 base and J by 4 bases, 11 bases remained unmatched. CDR3 size: 18 residues. CDR3 protein: CASSLGGAGLAGADTQYF. DNA of the CDR3: TGTGCCAGCAGTTTAGGAGGAGCAGGGCTAGCGGGAGCAGATACGCAGTATTTT.